This is a list of T cell receptor beta chains from one sample in a study of T cell repertoires in cytomegalovirus infection. These TCRs' antigens remain unknown. TCRdb redid the calling of the reads with MiXCR, one entry per CDR3 protein. Of approximately 1,000,000 distinct CDR3 sequences in the sample, less than 35% are singletons; the top ten hold around 15%. Sequences were derived from cultured CD8+ T cells from PBMCs, sampled from culture after CMV antigen stimulation. The receptors come from a human donor in good health (CMV status not recorded). Some clones in this sample may be carry-over from other donors' samples. Each CDR3 is given with its conserved first and last residue. Fields, in order: J gene, D gene, clone size, V gene, CDR3 DNA, CDR3 protein. D genes are given only for firm matches. Some rows mark clone size as missing; the rest say once, few, many or name a class of expanded clone.

TRBJ1-2 TRBD1 . TRBV6-1 TGTGCCAGCAGGACTCCGGGACAGATTATTTCCCATGGCTACACCTTC CASRTPGQIISHGYTF
TRBJ2-3 . few TRBV2 TGTTCTATCCGGGGTTTAAACACAGATACGCAGTATTTT CSIRGLNTDTQYF
TRBJ1-2 TRBD1 . TRBV10-2 TGCGCCAGCGAAGGTGGGGGACAGGGGGAAGGCTACACCTTC CASEGGGQGEGYTF
TRBJ2-3 TRBD1 . TRBV5-4 TGTGCCAGCAGCTATGTCCCGGGACAGGGGGCCGGCACAGATACGCAGTATTTT CASSYVPGQGAGTDTQYF
TRBJ1-1 . many TRBV7-2 TGTGCCAGCAGCCCCCCGTTGGGGTTGAACACTGAAGCTTTCTTT CASSPPLGLNTEAFF
TRBJ1-2 TRBD1 . TRBV9 TGTGCCAGCAGCGTAGGTTGGGGCGATCGACAGGGTTCCTATGGCTACACCTTC CASSVGWGDRQGSYGYTF
TRBJ2-1 . . TRBV4-1 TGCGCCAGCAGCCAAGTAAACGGGGGAGATTACAATGAGCAGTTCTTC CASSQVNGGDYNEQFF
TRBJ1-1 . many TRBV12-3/TRBV12-4 TGTGCCAGCAGTTGGGGGGCGTGGACTGAAGCTTTCTTT CASSWGAWTEAFF
TRBJ1-5 . . TRBV20-1 TGCAGTGCTAGTTCCCCACCGGGATCGGGAGGGTATTATAGCAATCAGCCCCAGCATTTT CSASSPPGSGGYYSNQPQHF
TRBJ2-5 . few TRBV6-5 TGTGCCAGCAGTTACGCGGGACCCCATGTGGAGACCCAGTACTTC CASSYAGPHVETQYF
TRBJ2-1 TRBD2 few TRBV28 TGTGCCAGCAGTTTCCTCCTTGAGACTAGCGGGGGGAATGAGCAGTTCTTC CASSFLLETSGGNEQFF
TRBJ2-2 . . TRBV7-9 TGTGCCAGCAGCCCCCTAGCGCGGGGTAACACCGGGGAGCTGTTTTTT CASSPLARGNTGELFF
TRBJ1-2 . . TRBV7-6 TGTGCCAGCGGTTGGGGGAGAGCTAACTATGGCTACACCTTC CASGWGRANYGYTF
TRBJ1-6 . . TRBV9 TGTGCCAGCAGCGTAGGATCAGGGACTAATTCACCCCTCCACTTT CASSVGSGTNSPLHF
TRBJ1-5 . many TRBV6-2/TRBV6-3 TGTGCCAGCAGTTGGGGTCCAAATCAGCCCCAGCATTTT CASSWGPNQPQHF
TRBJ2-5 TRBD2 . TRBV24-1 TGTGCCACCAGATTAGCGGGGGCCGAAGAGACCCAGTACTTC CATRLAGAEETQYF
TRBJ1-2 . . TRBV10-2 TGCGCCACCTCCCCAACGTTAGGGGCCCCCGTTAACTATGGCTACACCTTC CATSPTLGAPVNYGYTF
TRBJ2-5 TRBD1 . TRBV24-1 TGTGCCACCAGTGACGGGACAGCTGGCCCCCAAGAGACCCAGTACTTC CATSDGTAGPQETQYF
TRBJ1-2 . many TRBV19 TGTGCCAGTAGTCCCTGGGAGCTGTCTGACCGCGTACCATACACCTTC CASSPWELSDRVPYTF
TRBJ1-1 . . TRBV6-6 TGTGCCAGTAGTTACTCCCAGGAACGTATGAACACTGAAGCTTTCTTT CASSYSQERMNTEAFF
TRBJ2-6 . many TRBV7-9 TGTGCCAGCAGCTCCCCGAGGGGGTCTGGGGCCAACGTCCTGACTTTC CASSSPRGSGANVLTF
TRBJ2-3 . few TRBV19 TGTGCCAGTAGTACTTACGGGGGCCGAGATACGCAGTATTTT CASSTYGGRDTQYF
TRBJ1-1 . . TRBV6-6 TGTGCCAGCAGTTACTCAGAGACCGGGGGAGGAGAAGCTTTCTTT CASSYSETGGGEAFF
TRBJ2-1 TRBD2 . TRBV10-3 TGTGCCATCACCCCTAGCGGGGGTCCTACAAGTGAGCAGTTCTTC CAITPSGGPTSEQFF
TRBJ2-5 TRBD1 . TRBV7-9 TGTGCCAGCAGCCCAACCGGGACAGGGTTTTTGGAGACCCAGTACTTC CASSPTGTGFLETQYF